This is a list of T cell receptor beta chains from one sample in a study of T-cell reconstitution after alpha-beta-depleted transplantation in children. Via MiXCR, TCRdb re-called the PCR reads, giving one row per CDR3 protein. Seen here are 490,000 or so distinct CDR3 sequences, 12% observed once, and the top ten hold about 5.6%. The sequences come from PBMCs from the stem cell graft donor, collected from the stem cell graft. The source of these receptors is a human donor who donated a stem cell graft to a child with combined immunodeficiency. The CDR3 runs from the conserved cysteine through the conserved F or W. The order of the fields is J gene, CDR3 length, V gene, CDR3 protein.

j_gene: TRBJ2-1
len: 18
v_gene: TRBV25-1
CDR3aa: CASSGLPGLAGTYNEQFF

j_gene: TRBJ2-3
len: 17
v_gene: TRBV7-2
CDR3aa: CASSSPRGGRAADTQYF

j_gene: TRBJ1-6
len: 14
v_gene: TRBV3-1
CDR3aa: CASSQEGGRGPLHF

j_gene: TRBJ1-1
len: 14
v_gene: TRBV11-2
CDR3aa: CASSLWDKGGEAFF

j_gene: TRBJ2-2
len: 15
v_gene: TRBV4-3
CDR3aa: CASSQVGAAHGELFF

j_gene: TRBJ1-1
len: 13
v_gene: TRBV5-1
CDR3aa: CASSWDMNTEAFF

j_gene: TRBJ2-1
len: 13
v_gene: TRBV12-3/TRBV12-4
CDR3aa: CASSFSFSNEQFF

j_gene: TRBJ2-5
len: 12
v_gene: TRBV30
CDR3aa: CAWRQARETQYF

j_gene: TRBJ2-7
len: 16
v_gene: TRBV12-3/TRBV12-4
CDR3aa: CASSWGHAGRGYEQYF

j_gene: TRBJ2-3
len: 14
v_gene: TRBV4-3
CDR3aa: CASSQGANTDTQYF

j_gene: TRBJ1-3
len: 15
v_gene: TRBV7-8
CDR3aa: CASSIGTVSGNTIYF

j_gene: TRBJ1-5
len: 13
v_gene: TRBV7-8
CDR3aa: CASSETGVQPQHF

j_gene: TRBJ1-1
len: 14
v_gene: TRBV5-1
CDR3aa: CASSLGLANTEAFF

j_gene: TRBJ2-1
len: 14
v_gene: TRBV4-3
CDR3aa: CASRRAGVYNEQFF

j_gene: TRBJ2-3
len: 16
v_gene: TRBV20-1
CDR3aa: CSASQGGGGFTDTQYF

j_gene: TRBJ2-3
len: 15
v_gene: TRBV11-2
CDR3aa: CASSLDGTSPDTQYF

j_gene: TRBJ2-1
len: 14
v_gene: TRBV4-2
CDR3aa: CASSHRDLDNEQFF

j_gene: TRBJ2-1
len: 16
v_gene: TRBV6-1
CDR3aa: CASSEEAGGSYNEQFF

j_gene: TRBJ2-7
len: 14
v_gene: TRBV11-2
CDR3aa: CASSSQGAPYEQYF

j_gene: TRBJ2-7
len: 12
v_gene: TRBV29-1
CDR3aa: CSAEDSSYEQYF

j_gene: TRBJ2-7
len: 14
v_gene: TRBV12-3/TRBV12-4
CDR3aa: CASSLPLQPYEQYF

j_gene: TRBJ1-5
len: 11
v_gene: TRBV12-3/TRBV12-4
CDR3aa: CASSLGQPQHF